The rows below give T cell receptor beta chains drawn from one sample of a study of T cell repertoires in cytomegalovirus infection. TCRdb reanalysed the reads using MiXCR and keeps one entry per CDR3 protein. The sample holds around 630,000 distinct CDR3 sequences, 20% to 25% seen once. Sequencing input: CD8+ T cells from PBMCs. The receptors come from a human donor in good health (CMV status not recorded). Some clones in this sample may be carry-over from other donors' samples. The CDR3 runs from the conserved cysteine through the conserved F or W. The order of the fields is clone size, D gene, V gene, J gene, CDR3 protein, CDR3 DNA. D genes are given only for firm matches. Part of the rows lack a size; the others show once, few, many or a class for expanded clones.

-	-	TRBV19	TRBJ1-6	CASSIRSKDSPLHF	TGTGCCAGTAGTATCCGATCGAAGGATTCACCCCTCCACTTT
many	-	TRBV6-2/TRBV6-3	TRBJ2-1	CASSPGPGLEQFF	TGTGCCAGCAGCCCGGGACCGGGACTGGAGCAGTTCTTC
few	-	TRBV29-1	TRBJ2-1	CSVLPYPTQFF	TGCAGCGTTCTTCCTTATCCCACTCAGTTCTTC
-	-	TRBV19	TRBJ2-7	CASSKGRGPFYEQYF	TGTGCCAGTAGTAAGGGGAGGGGGCCCTTCTACGAGCAGTACTTC
-	-	TRBV7-4	TRBJ2-3	CASRELTSTDTQYF	TGTGCCAGCAGAGAGTTGACTAGCACAGATACGCAGTATTTT
few	TRBD2	TRBV19	TRBJ2-3	CASSIDLGGAGTDTQYF	TGTGCCAGTAGTATAGATCTCGGGGGGGCCGGCACAGATACGCAGTATTTT
few	-	TRBV7-9	TRBJ1-2	CASSTEGTNYGYTF	TGTGCCAGCAGCACCGAGGGGACCAACTATGGCTACACCTTC
-	-	TRBV29-1	TRBJ1-1	CSVVGVRVTEAFF	TGCAGCGTTGTCGGTGTGAGGGTGACTGAAGCTTTCTTT
few	-	TRBV7-9	TRBJ2-3	CASSFSSEFTDTQYF	TGTGCCAGCAGCTTCAGTTCAGAGTTCACAGATACGCAGTATTTT
-	-	TRBV13	TRBJ2-7	CASSLESQGYEQYF	TGTGCCAGCAGCTTAGAATCACAGGGCTACGAGCAGTACTTC
-	-	TRBV6-5	TRBJ1-6	CASSYSNVYNSPLHF	TGTGCCAGCAGTTACTCGAATGTCTATAATTCACCCCTCCACTTT
-	-	TRBV6-1	TRBJ2-6	CASSEAPMGSGANVLTF	TGTGCCAGCAGTGAAGCACCGATGGGGAGTGGGGCCAACGTCCTGACTTTC
few	TRBD1	TRBV29-1	TRBJ1-1	CSGAGGRNTEAFF	TGCAGCGGTGCAGGGGGCCGGAACACTGAAGCTTTCTTT
-	-	TRBV29-1	TRBJ2-5	CSVGQVNQETQYF	TGCAGCGTTGGGCAGGTGAACCAAGAGACCCAGTACTTC
many	-	TRBV7-6	TRBJ1-2	CASSLGGLGGYTF	TGTGCCAGCAGCTTAGGGGGGCTGGGGGGCTACACCTTC
few	TRBD1	TRBV28	TRBJ1-5	CASSLLEGGAFQPQHF	TGTGCCAGCAGTTTATTAGAAGGGGGCGCATTTCAGCCCCAGCATTTT
-	-	TRBV6-6	TRBJ1-3	CASSYSEGLAGNTIYF	TGTGCCAGCAGTTACTCGGAGGGTTTAGCAGGAAACACCATATATTTT
-	TRBD1	TRBV28	TRBJ2-1	CASSLPSDRGPGEQFF	TGTGCCAGCAGTCTCCCCTCCGACAGGGGGCCTGGTGAGCAGTTCTTC
few	-	TRBV7-6	TRBJ2-1	CASSLEGDLHNEQFF	TGTGCCAGCAGCTTAGAGGGAGACCTCCACAATGAGCAGTTCTTC
-	-	TRBV6-6	TRBJ2-7	CASSLFGAREQYF	TGTGCCAGCAGTTTATTCGGGGCGCGTGAGCAGTACTTC
-	TRBD2	TRBV29-1	TRBJ2-1	CSVVTSGGGEQFF	TGCAGCGTTGTAACTAGCGGGGGAGGAGAGCAGTTCTTC
many	TRBD1	TRBV7-8	TRBJ2-5	CASSSGQGFKTQYF	TGTGCCAGCAGCTCGGGACAGGGGTTTAAGACCCAGTACTTC
-	-	TRBV4-1	TRBJ2-5	CASSQEGGQPQTQYF	TGTGCCAGCAGCCAAGAGGGTGGCCAGCCCCAGACCCAGTACTTC
few	-	TRBV10-3	TRBJ1-2	CAISEATYNYGYTF	TGTGCCATCAGTGAGGCCACCTATAACTATGGCTACACCTTC
many	-	TRBV12-3/TRBV12-4	TRBJ1-1	CASSSWGLLTEAFF	TGTGCCAGCAGTTCTTGGGGGCTGTTGACTGAAGCTTTCTTT
few	TRBD1	TRBV5-8	TRBJ2-1	CASSGQGRYEQFF	TGTGCCAGCAGCGGACAGGGGAGGTATGAGCAGTTCTTC
few	TRBD2	TRBV25-1	TRBJ2-7	CASTTGGTFYEQYF	TGTGCCAGCACCACGGGGGGGACCTTCTACGAGCAGTACTTC
many	-	TRBV12-5	TRBJ1-1	CASGLNWGTEAFF	TGTGCTAGTGGCCTTAATTGGGGGACTGAAGCTTTCTTT
-	TRBD1	TRBV29-1	TRBJ1-2	CSVDRTGDYGYTF	TGCAGCGTAGACCGCACAGGGGACTATGGCTACACCTTC
-	-	TRBV6-5	TRBJ2-4	CASSSQMNTDLAKNIQYF	TGTGCCAGCAGTTCCCAAATGAACACCGATCTAGCCAAAAACATTCAGTACTTC
few	-	TRBV4-1	TRBJ1-2	CASSQDLSGDGYTF	TGCGCCAGCAGCCAAGACTTATCCGGAGACGGCTACACCTTC
few	-	TRBV4-3	TRBJ2-4	CASSQARAKNIQYF	TGCGCCAGCAGCCAAGCCCGGGCCAAAAACATTCAGTACTTC
-	-	TRBV24-1	TRBJ2-1	CATAATYGPNEQFF	TGTGCCACCGCAGCCACTTATGGACCTAATGAGCAGTTCTTC